Listed below are T cell receptor beta chains from one sample, sequenced in a study of immune evolution from preneoplasia to lung adenocarcinoma. Clones were read by immunoSEQ multiplex PCR, and TCRdb kept only the in-frame ones, dropping some. The sample yields under 8,500 clones, 65% to 80% seen once. Sequenced input: FFPE minimally invasive lung adenocarcinoma tissue. The receptors derive from a person aged 50-70 years with lung adenocarcinoma. Both conserved end residues are trimmed from each CDR3.

V | CDR3
TRBV28 | ASSLNLGRRAIQANYGYT
TRBV7-2 | ASSLDQGAYEQY
TRBV7-6 | ASSRGTSGSSETQY
TRBV7-2 | ASSQLSAGADTQY
TRBV7-3 | ASSSLAGGPNEQF
TRBV5-1 | ASSLAGVAGDTQY
TRBV7-2 | ASSVKPAVPQH
TRBV6-5 | ASRTLHGGDEAF
TRBV20-1 | SATVANEQF
TRBV9 | ASSPRTGENEQY
TRBV6-6 | ASSYPGNYGYT
TRBV19 | ASSIGSGGANEQF
TRBV5-1 | ASSLQGEIAF
TRBV19 | ASSIGGANVLT
TRBV21-1 | ASSREGKNEKLF
TRBV5-5 | ASSRDRGYEQY
TRBV29-1 | STEGTINNEQF
TRBV5-6 | ASSQPMRGAYSPLH
TRBV11-2 | ASSLTGISYNEQF
TRBV7-3 | ASSLSGGFGNTIY
TRBV14 | ASSDLGSGLTDTQY
TRBV11-2 | ASSLVGGDTQY
TRBV6-6 | ASSPMAGEQY
TRBV2 | ASSGRVGTQY
TRBV6-4 | ASSDRDGGELF
TRBV2 | ASSADFYEGYT
TRBV5-1 | ASSLEGAAYNEQF
TRBV6-6 | ASSYSGGENYGYT
TRBV30 | AWSVLVNGELF
TRBV30 | AWSVMRGGGQPQH
TRBV7-2 | ASSQGGGQGYNEQF
TRBV4-2 | ASSQDPGSAEQF
TRBV5-1 | ASGKLAGVVETQY
TRBV5-1 | ASSFSTGSGELF
TRBV11-2 | ASSPRDSGSFQETQY
TRBV5-4 | ASSLGEREFNEQY
TRBV27 | ASSRWGHEQF
TRBV6-6 | ASSYGVAGGFYEQY
TRBV7-9 | ASSLAQGSSPLH
TRBV7-9 | ASNVGTQQETQY
TRBV5-1 | ASTSPSGEQY
TRBV11-3 | ASSLHQADTQY
TRBV6-6 | ASGGQGKNTEAF
TRBV18 | ASSGATVEAF
TRBV10-2 | ASSELAGYTDTQY
TRBV5-1 | ASSLAGTTEKLF
TRBV18 | ASSPIQGGYT
TRBV5-1 | ASSLVGEFTDTQY
TRBV27 | ASSLLAKNTEAF
TRBV6-5 | ASSRDRLSNQPQH
TRBV29-1 | SVQQGYGNQPQH
TRBV5-8 | ASSLGRDPTDTQY
TRBV5-4 | ASSLGLASGANVLT
TRBV18 | ASSRPQGLLH
TRBV15 | ATSRDLRRGTTSTDTQY
TRBV5-1 | ASSLEGSGGLNTGELF